Listed here are 17 T cell receptor beta chains from one sample, sequenced in a study of radiation and T cells in renal cell carcinoma. As to time point: blood 4 weeks post-SBRT, at nephrectomy. Described treatment: 15 Gy SBRT to primary tumor, nephrectomy 4 weeks later. Using immunoSEQ multiplex PCR, the repertoire was profiled, and TCRdb retains in-frame clones only, with some absent. The table has around 170,000 clones, 88% seen once. The sequenced sample was blood, obtained from a patient whose treatment included radiotherapy and nephrectomy. These receptors all come from a woman aged 45 to 65 with renal cell carcinoma.

This clone has just one count. This sequence joins TRBV9 and TRBJ2-2, with TRBD1 identical over 9 bases. The V gene's germline CDR1 is SGDLS and CDR2 YYNGEE. V dropped 3 bases and J dropped 2; count of bases not matched to a gene: 5. The CDR3 covers 16 residues. CDR3 nucleotide sequence: TGTGCCAGCAGCGGGAACAGGGGGCTTAACACCGGGGAGCTGTTTTTT. This sequence encodes CASSGNRGLNTGELFF.

This sequence joins TRBV11-3 and TRBJ2-3; D could derive from TRBD1 or TRBD2 (6 bases each). Trimming pared 3 bases from V and 4 bases from J, leaving 8 bases between. The CDR3 has 13 residues. In germline, CDR1 is SGHNT, CDR2 YENEEA. CDR3 protein: CASSLGGPDTQYF. The CDR3 nucleotides are TGTGCCAGCAGCTTGGGGGGCCCAGATACGCAGTATTTT.

The chain combines TRBV5-5 with TRBJ2-5, with D perhaps TRBD2 (5 bases). Trimming cost V 2 bases and J 5 bases, with 16 bases left between them. CDR3 size: 15 residues. Germline V gives CDR1 SGHKS, CDR2 YYEKEE (reference sequence). The CDR3 is CASSFGFRGWETQYF. The CDR3 bases are TGTGCCAGCAGCTTCGGTTTTAGAGGGTGGGAGACCCAGTACTTC. The full variable domain, its missing parts supplied by reference TRBV5-5 and TRBJ2-5, is DAGVTQSPTHLIKTRGQQVTLRCSPISGHKSVSWYQQVLGQGPQFIFQYYEKEERGRGNFPDRFSARQFPNYSSELNVNALLLGDSALYLCASSFGFRGWETQYFGPGTRLLVL.

The chain is built from TRBV4-2 and TRBJ1-1; no firm D call. Germline values: CDR1 LGHNA, CDR2 YNFKEQ. V gave up 4 bases and J gave up 1 base, with 16 bases separating them. CDR3 size: 16 residues. The CDR3 sequence is CASSPQKGIKNTEAFF. The CDR3 nucleotides read TGTGCCAGCAGCCCTCAGAAGGGCATTAAGAACACTGAAGCTTTCTTT.

A single count supports this clone. The chain links TRBV2 to TRBJ2-2, with D perhaps TRBD1 (6 bases). CDR1 is SNHLY, CDR2 FYNNEI, per germline. The CDR3 runs 14 residues. The V end was cut by 7 bases, the J end by 7 bases, with 16 bases between. The CDR3 reads CASNTGRDIGELFF. The CDR3 DNA reads as TGTGCCAGCAATACAGGGCGCGACATCGGGGAGCTGTTTTTT.

The genes are TRBV9 and TRBJ2-1, with 9 bases identical to TRBD2. V lost 0 bases and J lost 10; bases outside the gene matches: 5. Per germline, CDR1 SGDLS and CDR2 YYNGEE. This CDR3 region has 14 residues. The CDR3 region is CASSVERGAKEQFF. CDR3 sequence (DNA): TGTGCCAGCAGCGTAGAGCGGGGGGCCAAGGAGCAGTTCTTC.

V gene TRBV19 combines with J gene TRBJ1-2; no firm D call. The CDR3 has 12 amino acids. Deletions cut 4 bases from V and 1 base from J, with 4 bases between. Germline assignment: CDR1 LNHDA and CDR2 SQIVND (reference sequence). CDR3 amino acids: CASSNNNYGYTF. For the CDR3, the DNA is TGTGCCAGTAGTAACAATAACTATGGCTACACCTTC.

The chain couples TRBV6-6 to TRBJ1-1, with a weak D call TRBD1 (6 bases). V was clipped by 4 bases and J by 1 base, with 16 bases between them. The CDR3 is 16 residues long. CDR1 and CDR2 (germline): MNHNY, SVGAGI (reference sequence). The CDR3 here is CASSLPTGQANTEAFF. DNA of the CDR3: TGTGCCAGCAGTTTGCCCACAGGGCAGGCGAACACTGAAGCTTTCTTT.

This clone was counted a few times. The chain carries TRBV15 and TRBJ1-2, with a weak D call TRBD1 (6 bases). The V end was cut by 8 bases, the J end by 2 bases, with 9 bases between. Looked up from germline, CDR1 is LNHNV and CDR2 is YYDKDF (reference sequence). The CDR3 extends over 12 amino acids. The CDR3 is CATSQGNYGYTF. CDR3 coding DNA: TGTGCCACCTCCCAGGGGAACTATGGCTACACCTTC.

This chain uses TRBV6-1 with TRBJ1-1, with 10 bases identical to TRBD1. CDR3 length: 13 residues. The germline gives CDR1 MNHNS, CDR2 SASEGT. V lost 6 bases and J lost 4; bases outside the gene matches: 2. The CDR3 spells CASRGQGITEAFF. The CDR3 DNA is TGTGCCAGCAGGGGACAGGGGATCACTGAAGCTTTCTTT.

There are a few counts of this clone. The chain recombines TRBV20-1 with TRBJ2-2; no definite D call. This CDR3 has 11 residues. Germline V gene data show CDR1 as DFQATT and CDR2 as SNEGSKA (reference sequence). CDR3 loop: CKRIRSGELFF. The CDR3 region has the DNA TGCAAACGGATACGGTCCGGGGAGCTGTTTTTT.

The sample holds a few counts of this clone. V and J are TRBV19 and TRBJ1-6, with 7 bases fitting TRBD1. CDR1 and CDR2 (germline): LNHDA, SQIVND (reference sequence). The CDR3 has 16 amino acids. J lost 0 bases, V lost 4 bases, and 3 bases had no gene match. The CDR3 nucleotides read TGTGCCAGTAGTAACAGGGGTGGCTCCTATAATTCACCCCTCCACTTT. Translation gives CASSNRGGSYNSPLHF.

The chain couples TRBV7-9 to TRBJ2-7; 9 positions agree with TRBD1. The CDR3 contains 16 residues. V shed 4 bases and J 5 bases; nucleotides not matched to a gene: 12. Looked up from germline, CDR1 is SEHNR and CDR2 is FQNEAQ (reference sequence). This chain's CDR3 is CASSSRTGTGRHEQYF. CDR3 nucleotide sequence: TGTGCCAGCAGCTCCAGGACCGGGACAGGGAGACACGAGCAGTACTTC.

DNA of the CDR3: TGTGCCAGTAGTCCGAGGACTAGCGGGGGTTCCTACGAGCAGTACTTC. This encodes CASSPRTSGGSYEQYF. V and J are TRBV19 and TRBJ2-7, with 13 nucleotides matching TRBD2. V gave up 5 bases and J gave up 1 base; unmatched junction bases: 5. Germline CDR1 and CDR2: LNHDA and SQIVND (reference sequence). The CDR3 has 16 residues.

The J gene is TRBJ1-2, the V gene TRBV7-2, with TRBD1 matching 7 bases. The V segment lost 4 bases and the J segment 8 bases; nucleotides outside the gene matches: 16. This CDR3 is built from 16 residues. Germline V gene data show CDR1 as SGHTA and CDR2 as FQGNSA. The CDR3 DNA sequence: TGTGCCAGCAGCTGGGCCGGGACAGACGACGTGGGCGGCTACACCTTC. Protein product: CASSWAGTDDVGGYTF.

On this clone: A read error may produce the germline difference seen at one junction end. CDR3: CASSLGANTEAFF. CDR3 nucleotides: TGTGCTAGCAGCTTAGGGGCGAACACTGAAGCTTTCTTT. The genes are TRBV7-7 and TRBJ1-1; D might be TRBD1 (5 bases). Germline lookup yields CDR1 SSHAT and CDR2 FNYEAQ (reference sequence). CDR3 length equals 13 residues.

V is TRBV6-5 and J is TRBJ2-1; perhaps TRBD2 as D (5 bases). V was trimmed by 2 bases and J by 10 bases, leaving 18 bases between them. Germline CDR1 is MNHEY and CDR2 is SVGAGI. The CDR3 has 15 amino acids. CDR3 residues: CASSYGGSARGEQFF. The CDR3 DNA follows: TGTGCCAGCAGTTACGGCGGGTCGGCGAGAGGGGAGCAGTTCTTC.